A single sample is the source of the 27 T cell receptor beta chains below, sequenced in a study of OX40 agonist ivuxolimab in advanced cancers. Method: immunoSEQ multiplex PCR; TCRdb's copy keeps in-frame clones and lacks some. This sample has fewer than 120,000 clones, with approximately 90% found just once. The sequencing used CD4+ or CD8+ T cells sorted from blood, collected in a trial of the OX40 agonist ivuxolimab. The receptors stem from an adult with an advanced solid tumor such as melanoma, head and neck, liver or kidney cancer.

The chain couples TRBV29-1 to TRBJ2-2, with 10 bases identical to TRBD2. Unmatched junction bases numbered 7, after V lost 7 bases and J lost 2 bases. Germline lookup yields CDR1 SQVTM and CDR2 ANQGSEA. The CDR3 totals 15 residues. CDR3 protein: CSAISGGPNTGELFF. For the CDR3, the DNA is TGCAGCGCGATTAGCGGGGGGCCTAACACCGGGGAGCTGTTTTTT.

The chain carries TRBV7-2 and TRBJ2-7; a weak D match, TRBD2 (5 bases). The ends were cut back, 0 bases at V and 0 bases at J, with 9 bases in the middle. The CDR3 has 15 amino acids. Germline CDR1 SGHTA, CDR2 FQGNSA. In DNA form, the CDR3 reads TGTGCCAGCAGCTTAGCGGGAGCGAGCTCCTACGAGCAGTACTTC. Protein: CASSLAGASSYEQYF.

The chain carries TRBV6-5 and TRBJ2-1, with D hard to call. V lost 7 bases to trimming and J lost 4 bases, with 11 bases between them. Germline V gene data show CDR1 as MNHEY and CDR2 as SVGAGI. CDR3 length: 13 amino acids. The CDR3 sequence is CASTLRLYNEQFF. In DNA, the CDR3 is TGTGCCAGCACCCTAAGGCTTTACAATGAGCAGTTCTTC.

The chain links TRBV6-6 to TRBJ2-3; D is undetermined. Germline CDR1 MNHNY, CDR2 SVGAGI (reference sequence). Trimming left V 6 bases short and J 3 bases short, with 4 bases between. This CDR3 spans 11 amino acids. CDR3: CASRLTDTQYF. The DNA for the CDR3 is TGTGCCAGCAGGTTGACAGATACGCAGTATTTT.

The chain combines TRBV18 with TRBJ1-5; the D gene is possibly TRBD1 (5 bases). The CDR3 loop spans 16 amino acids. The V end was cut by 3 bases, the J end by 6 bases, with 18 bases between. Looked up from germline, CDR1 is KGHSH and CDR2 is LQKENI. CDR3: CASSPSGAGLGQPQHF. DNA for the CDR3: TGTGCCAGCTCACCTAGTGGGGCGGGGTTAGGTCAGCCCCAGCATTTT.

J is TRBJ1-6 and V is TRBV7-2; the D gene is possibly TRBD1 (5 bases). Germline-derived CDR1 and CDR2 are SGHTA and FQGNSA. This CDR3 is 16 amino acids long. The germline V and J ends were trimmed by 1 base and 10 bases, with 17 bases remaining between them. The CDR3 region is CASSLVGDWGDSPLHF. Here the CDR3 DNA reads TGTGCCAGCAGCTTAGTAGGGGACTGGGGGGACTCACCCCTCCACTTT.

This clone appeared a few times. The V gene is TRBV27, the J gene TRBJ1-4, with D unresolved. V was clipped by 3 bases and J by 1 base, with 12 bases between them. The CDR3 runs to 16 residues. Per germline, CDR1 MNHEY and CDR2 SMNVEV (reference sequence). This CDR3 reads CASSLSGDRTNEKLFF. The CDR3 DNA follows: TGTGCCAGCAGTTTGAGTGGAGATAGAACTAATGAAAAACTGTTTTTT.

The chain couples TRBV5-1 to TRBJ2-5; 16 bases fit TRBD2. Trimming at V came to 4 bases and at J to 5 bases, leaving 8 bases not matched to a gene. Germline-derived CDR1 and CDR2 are SGHRS and YFSETQ. CDR3 length: 17 amino acids. The CDR3 DNA sequence: TGCGCCAGCAGCCGAAGCACGGGACTAGCGGGAGGGGAGACCCAGTACTTC. Protein sequence: CASSRSTGLAGGETQYF.

The chain uses TRBV5-1 and TRBJ2-7; 14 bases match TRBD2. The V gene end was trimmed by 5 bases and the J gene end by 2 bases; junction bases not matched to a gene: 6. CDR3 length: 16 amino acids. Germline loops: CDR1 SGHRS, CDR2 YFSETQ. The CDR3 nucleotides read TGCGCCAGCAGTCGGGGACTAGCGGGGGACACCTACGAGCAGTACTTC. This encodes CASSRGLAGDTYEQYF.

The chain uses TRBV5-5 and TRBJ2-7, with D perhaps given as TRBD1 or TRBD2 (6 bases each). Trimming left V 4 bases short and J 1 base short, with 18 bases between. The CDR3 consists of 16 residues. CDR1 is SGHKS and CDR2 is YYEKEE in the germline V gene (reference sequence). This CDR3 reads CASSPGGRGGSYEQYF. The CDR3 coding sequence is TGTGCCAGCAGCCCCGGGGGCAGGGGCGGGTCCTACGAGCAGTACTTC.

V usage is TRBV19 and J usage is TRBJ1-5; possible D gene TRBD1, 5 bases. Trimming took off 3 bases at V and 6 bases at J, with 15 bases between the two ends. The CDR3 runs 15 residues. Germline V CDR1 and CDR2: LNHDA, SQIVND (reference sequence). CDR3: CASSIQRQGGQPQHF. DNA for the CDR3: TGTGCCAGTAGTATCCAACGCCAGGGTGGTCAGCCCCAGCATTTT. The variable domain in full, with the rest retrieved from reference TRBV19 and TRBJ1-5, is DGGITQSPKYLFRKEGQNVTLSCEQNLNHDAMYWYRQDPGQGLRLIYYSQIVNDFQKGDIAEGYSVSREKKESFPLTVTSAQKNPTAFYLCASSIQRQGGQPQHFGDGTRLSIL.

J is TRBJ2-2 and V is TRBV19; TRBD1 or TRBD2 may be the D gene (6 bases each). Looked up from germline, CDR1 is LNHDA and CDR2 is SQIVND (reference sequence). Trimming took off 3 bases at V and 5 bases at J, with 13 bases between the two ends. The CDR3 sequence is 15 residues long. CDR3: CASSMRGEKTGELFF. The CDR3 bases are TGTGCCAGTAGTATGAGGGGGGAGAAGACCGGGGAGCTGTTTTTT.

In regard to this clone: Mismatch with germline at one junction end may stem from a read error. The chain joins TRBV7-7 to TRBJ2-2; 11 bases agree with TRBD1. This CDR3 spans 15 amino acids. Per the germline V gene, CDR1 is SSHAT and CDR2 is FNYEAQ (reference sequence). The CDR3 nucleotides are TGTGCTAGCAGCTCCGGGACAGGGGGCACCGGGGAGCTGTTTTTT. This codes for CASSSGTGGTGELFF.

As DNA, the CDR3 is TGTGCCAGTAGCCCTATTGCGGGACAGCGAGACAATGAGCAGTTCTTC. It is translated as CASSPIAGQRDNEQFF. The rearrangement uses TRBV19 and TRBJ2-1, with D maybe TRBD1 (7 bases). V lost 6 bases and J 5 bases, leaving 20 bases between the germline ends. The CDR3 extends over 16 amino acids. Germline V gene data show CDR1 as LNHDA and CDR2 as SQIVND (reference sequence). Looking up the rest from reference TRBV19 and TRBJ2-1 gives the full variable domain: DGGITQSPKYLFRKEGQNVTLSCEQNLNHDAMYWYRQDPGQGLRLIYYSQIVNDFQKGDIAEGYSVSREKKESFPLTVTSAQKNPTAFYLCASSPIAGQRDNEQFFGPGTRLTVL.

V usage is TRBV10-3 and J usage is TRBJ1-2; perhaps TRBD1 as D (6 bases). V lost 2 bases and J 4 bases, leaving 11 bases between the germline ends. The germline V gene encodes CDR1 ENHRY and CDR2 SYGVKD. This CDR3 region has 14 residues. CDR3 nucleotide sequence: TGTGCCATCAGTGAGAGAACGGACAGCTATGGCTACACCTTC. Amino acids: CAISERTDSYGYTF.

The gene calls are TRBV7-3 and TRBJ2-2; the D gene is possibly TRBD1 (5 bases). CDR1 is SGHTA, CDR2 FQGTGA, per germline. This CDR3 comprises 16 residues. Trimming took off 4 bases at V and 2 bases at J, with 14 bases between the two ends. CDR3 DNA sequence: TGTGCCAGCAGCTCCCTGGGGCCAGTAAACACCGGGGAGCTGTTTTTT. Protein sequence: CASSSLGPVNTGELFF.

The chain is built from TRBV11-1 and TRBJ2-1; either TRBD1 or TRBD2 may supply D (5 bases each). Looked up from germline, CDR1 is SGHAT and CDR2 is FQDESV (reference sequence). The CDR3 covers 17 residues. Deletions cut 4 bases from V and 3 bases from J, with 19 bases between. CDR3 amino acids: CASSSRNGARVYNEQFF. The CDR3 region has the DNA TGTGCCAGCAGCTCAAGAAACGGGGCGCGGGTCTACAATGAGCAGTTCTTC.

This clone was recorded only once. CDR3 DNA sequence: TGTGCCAGCAAGGCCCGGGGAAGGACTAATGAAAAACTGTTTTTT. As protein: CASKARGRTNEKLFF. The chain employs TRBV2 and TRBJ1-4; D gene unclear. The CDR3 is 15 amino acids. Per the germline V gene, CDR1 is SNHLY and CDR2 is FYNNEI. Trimming took 7 bases from V and 2 from J, leaving 14 bases between them. The full variable domain, with the rest looked up from reference TRBV2 and TRBJ1-4, is EPEVTQTPSHQVTQMGQEVILRCVPISNHLYFYWYRQILGQKVEFLVSFYNNEISEKSEIFDDQFSVERPDGSNFTLKIRSTKLEDSAMYFCASKARGRTNEKLFFGSGTQLSVL.

V gene TRBV5-4 combines with J gene TRBJ2-3, with D possibly called TRBD1 or TRBD2 (6 bases each). Trimming left V 0 bases short and J 3 bases short, with 14 bases between. CDR1 and CDR2 from the germline V gene are SGHNT and YYREEE (reference sequence). This CDR3 region has 16 residues. CDR3 protein: CASSLDGGRGTDTQYF. DNA of the CDR3: TGTGCCAGCAGCTTGGATGGGGGGCGGGGAACAGATACGCAGTATTTT.

This clone has a handful of counts. The rearrangement joins TRBV6-5 to TRBJ2-7; TRBD2 matches 7 bases. The CDR3 is 13 amino acids. Germline CDR1 is MNHEY and CDR2 is SVGAGI. Trimming removed 7 bases from V and 3 bases from J; junction bases left unmatched: 6. This chain's CDR3 is CASKAPSGYEQYF. The CDR3 DNA reads TGTGCCAGCAAAGCCCCTAGCGGCTACGAGCAGTACTTC.

The chain has TRBV28 and TRBJ1-3, with D maybe TRBD1 (5 bases). The V gene's germline CDR1 is MDHEN and CDR2 SYDVKM. Trimming took off 1 base at V and 8 bases at J, with 15 bases between the two ends. The CDR3 is 15 amino acids. The CDR3 DNA reads TGTGCCAGCAGTTTATCGGCCAAGGGGTCTTACACCATATATTTT. It translates to CASSLSAKGSYTIYF. The variable domain in full, completed from reference TRBV28 and TRBJ1-3, reads DVKVTQSSRYLVKRTGEKVFLECVQDMDHENMFWYRQDPGLGLRLIYFSYDVKMKEKGDIPEGYSVSREKKERFSLILESASTNQTSMYLCASSLSAKGSYTIYFGEGSWLTVV.

This clone has only a few counts. The J gene is TRBJ2-1, the V gene TRBV19; 9 nucleotides match TRBD2. V shed 1 base, J shed 6 bases, and the junction held 1 base outside the gene matches. Germline V CDR1 and CDR2: LNHDA, SQIVND (reference sequence). The CDR3 sequence is 14 residues long. The CDR3 DNA follows: TGTGCCAGTAGTATAGGCGGGAGGGCCAATGAGCAGTTCTTC. Protein: CASSIGGRANEQFF.

The chain uses TRBV19 and TRBJ1-5; D is possibly TRBD1 (5 bases). The ends were cut back, 4 bases at V and 4 bases at J, with 14 bases in the middle. The CDR3 sequence is 15 residues long. In germline, CDR1 is LNHDA, CDR2 SQIVND (reference sequence). The CDR3 here is CASSKQVMGNQPQHF. CDR3 DNA: TGTGCCAGTAGTAAACAGGTGATGGGTAATCAGCCCCAGCATTTT.

CDR3 region: CASRGTSGSYNEQFF. CDR3 DNA sequence: TGTGCCAGCAGGGGGACTAGCGGGAGTTACAATGAGCAGTTCTTC. V is TRBV25-1 and J is TRBJ2-1; 14 positions agree with TRBD2. Per germline, CDR1 MGHDK and CDR2 SYGVNS. The CDR3 length is 15 residues. Germline trimming cut 6 bases from V and 4 bases from J; bases unmatched to any gene: 2.

The gene calls are TRBV5-4 and TRBJ2-3, with 10 bases identical to TRBD2. The V gene end was trimmed by 2 bases and the J gene end by 3 bases; junction bases not matched to a gene: 3. Germline V gene lookup returns CDR1 SGHNT and CDR2 YYREEE (reference sequence). The CDR3 loop spans 15 amino acids. The CDR3 region is CASSFGTSATDTQYF. CDR3 coding DNA: TGTGCCAGCAGCTTCGGGACTAGCGCTACAGATACGCAGTATTTT. The variable domain in full, completed from reference TRBV5-4 and TRBJ2-3, reads ETGVTQSPTHLIKTRGQQVTLRCSSQSGHNTVSWYQQALGQGPQFIFQYYREEENGRGNFPPRFSGLQFPNYSSELNVNALELDDSALYLCASSFGTSATDTQYFGPGTRLTVL.

The table lists this clone with a count of one. The sample carries other DNA sequences with the same CDR3. The chain uses TRBV30 and TRBJ1-1; perhaps TRBD1 as D (6 bases). Germline CDR1 and CDR2: GTSNPN and SVGIG (reference sequence). V was cut by 2 bases and J by 11 bases, with 18 bases left in between. The CDR3 runs to 13 residues. The CDR3 spells CAWSNRESVRAFF. The CDR3 nucleotides are TGTGCCTGGAGTAACAGGGAAAGTGTTCGCGCTTTCTTT. The entire variable domain, with the rest obtained from reference TRBV30 and TRBJ1-1, is as follows: SQTIHQWPATLVQPVGSPLSLECTVEGTSNPNLYWYRQAAGRGLQLLFYSVGIGQISSEVPQNLSASRPQDRQFILSSKKLLLSDSGFYLCAWSNRESVRAFFGQGTRLTVV.

On this clone: At one of its ends the junction is not consistent with the germline gene, which may arise from a read error. The V and J genes are TRBV4-3 and TRBJ2-4; no definite D call. There are 16 residues in the CDR3. Germline values: CDR1 LGHNA, CDR2 YSLEER. DNA of the CDR3: TGCGCCAGCAGCCAAGATCCTCCCGGGCGGTCAAACATTCAGTGCTTC. This sequence encodes CASSQDPPGRSNIQCF.